The clone carrying this TCR beta chain was counted only a few times. Its antigen remains unknown. Primers: 60 Vbeta forward and 13 Jbeta reverse. Original analysis: In a later analysis, the count reached some 83 million unique TCR beta chains, with about 12 million shared. Produced via immunoSEQ multiplex PCR; TCRdb's table is partial and in-frame only. The V and J calls and clone size were taken over from that table, and D and trimming were inferred from the DNA. There are 110,000 to 150,000 clones in the sample; approximately 68% occur only once, and about 4.7% lies in the top ten. Participants comprised healthy donors of bone marrow. This CDR3 is 15 amino acids long. Germline CDR1 GTSNPN, CDR2 SVGIG (reference sequence). The trim removed 3 bases at V and 5 bases at J, leaving 5 bases unmatched. The data originate from a study of cytomegalovirus exposure and HLA in healthy donors. Study findings and constraints: Segments of the TCR beta V type were, in most cases, productive about 87% or about 30% of the time in an earlier analysis. TCR beta sequences numbering under 20,000 were associated with HLA alleles at 0.05 false discovery rate in a later analysis.

The chain uses TRBV30 and TRBJ1-6; TRBD1 matches at 9 bases. This receptor was identified in a man in his sixties in good health and CMV-seronegative. Sequencing used PBMCs. The CDR3 protein is CAWRRTGADNSPLHF. The CDR3 coding sequence is TGTGCCTGGAGGAGGACAGGGGCGGATAATTCACCCCTCCACTTT.